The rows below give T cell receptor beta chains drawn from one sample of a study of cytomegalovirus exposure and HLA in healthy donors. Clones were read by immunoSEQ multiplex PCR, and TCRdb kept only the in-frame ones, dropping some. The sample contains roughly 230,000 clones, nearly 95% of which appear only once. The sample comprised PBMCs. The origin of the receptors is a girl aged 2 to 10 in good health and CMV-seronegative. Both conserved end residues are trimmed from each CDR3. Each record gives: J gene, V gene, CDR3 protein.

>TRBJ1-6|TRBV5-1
ASSLGGNSPLH
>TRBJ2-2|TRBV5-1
ASSLAFSGGGSTGELF
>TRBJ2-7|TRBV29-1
SVGRDRGIYEQY
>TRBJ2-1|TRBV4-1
ASSQGGPPPINEQF
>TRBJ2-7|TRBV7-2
ASSSGLASSYEQY
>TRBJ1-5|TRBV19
ASSLTPRGYSNQPQH
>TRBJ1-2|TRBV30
AWMGEGNYGYT
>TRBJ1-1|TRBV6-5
ASSNRGNTEAF
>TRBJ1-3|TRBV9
ASSVAVGVGNTIY
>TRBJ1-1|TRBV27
ASGQGNTEAF
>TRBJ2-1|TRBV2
ASTSSLRRESYNEQF
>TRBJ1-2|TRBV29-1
SVEWGPGLGYT
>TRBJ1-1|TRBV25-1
ASSVGGGTEAF
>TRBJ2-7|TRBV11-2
ASSLVGGGTGGSYEQY
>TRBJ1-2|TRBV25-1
ASSPRTGRDYGYT
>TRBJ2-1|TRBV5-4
ASSLAGGRYNEQF
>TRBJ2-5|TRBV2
ASRHPNPGGEETQY
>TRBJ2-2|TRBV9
ASSVLSGGLNTGELF
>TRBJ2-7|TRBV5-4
ASSPGEVGPGEQY
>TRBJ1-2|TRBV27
ASSGSGTGGYT
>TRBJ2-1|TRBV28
ASSWSGASIYNEQF
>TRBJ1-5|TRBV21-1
ASSYRGQGEFGNQPQH
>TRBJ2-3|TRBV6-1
ASMTGLAITDTQY
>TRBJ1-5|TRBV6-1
ASSTDRDHQPQH
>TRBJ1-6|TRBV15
ATSRATADNSPLH
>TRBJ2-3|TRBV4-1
ASSHPRTSGRTDTQY
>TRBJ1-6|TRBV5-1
ASSLAVGLGTDSPLH